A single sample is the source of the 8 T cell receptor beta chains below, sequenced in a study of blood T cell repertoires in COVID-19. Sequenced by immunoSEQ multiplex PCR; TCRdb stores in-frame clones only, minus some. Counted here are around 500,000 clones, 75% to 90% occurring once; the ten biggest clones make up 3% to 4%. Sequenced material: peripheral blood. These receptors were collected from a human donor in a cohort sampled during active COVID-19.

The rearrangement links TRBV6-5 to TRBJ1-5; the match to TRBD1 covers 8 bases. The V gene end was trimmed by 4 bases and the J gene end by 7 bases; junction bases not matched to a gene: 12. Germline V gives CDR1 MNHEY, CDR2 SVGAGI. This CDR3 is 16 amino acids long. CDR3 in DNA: TGTGCCAGCAGTTCCAAAAGGACAGGGTCAGGACAGCCCCAGCATTTT. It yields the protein CASSSKRTGSGQPQHF.

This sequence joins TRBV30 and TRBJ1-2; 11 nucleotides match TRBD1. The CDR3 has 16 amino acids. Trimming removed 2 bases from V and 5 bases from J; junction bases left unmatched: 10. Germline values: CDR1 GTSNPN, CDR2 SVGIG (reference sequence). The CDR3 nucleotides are TGTGCCTGGAGTTCCAAATCCGGGACAGGGGGTTATGGCTACACCTTC. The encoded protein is CAWSSKSGTGGYGYTF.

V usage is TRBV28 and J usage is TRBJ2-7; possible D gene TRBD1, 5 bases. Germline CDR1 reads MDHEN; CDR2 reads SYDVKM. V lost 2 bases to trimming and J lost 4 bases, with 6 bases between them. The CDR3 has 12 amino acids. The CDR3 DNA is TGTGCCAGCAGTTTACGACAGTACGAGCAGTACTTC. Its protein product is CASSLRQYEQYF.

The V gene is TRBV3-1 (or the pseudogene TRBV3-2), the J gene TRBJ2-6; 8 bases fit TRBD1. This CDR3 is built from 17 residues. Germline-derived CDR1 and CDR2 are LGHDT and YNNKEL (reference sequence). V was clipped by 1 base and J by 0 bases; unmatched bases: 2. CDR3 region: CASSQGTGSSGANVLTF. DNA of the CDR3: TGTGCCAGCAGCCAAGGGACAGGGAGCTCTGGGGCCAACGTCCTGACTTTC.

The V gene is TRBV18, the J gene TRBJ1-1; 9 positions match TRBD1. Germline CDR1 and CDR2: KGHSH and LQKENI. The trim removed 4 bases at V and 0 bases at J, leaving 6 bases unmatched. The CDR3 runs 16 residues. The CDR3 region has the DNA TGTGCCAGCTCACAAGGGACAGGGAGGCTGAACACTGAAGCTTTCTTT. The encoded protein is CASSQGTGRLNTEAFF.

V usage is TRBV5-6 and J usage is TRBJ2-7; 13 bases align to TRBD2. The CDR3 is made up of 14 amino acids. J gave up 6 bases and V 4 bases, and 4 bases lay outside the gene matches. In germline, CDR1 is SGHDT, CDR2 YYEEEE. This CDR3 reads CASSKTSGRSEQYF. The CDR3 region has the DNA TGTGCCAGCAGCAAGACTAGCGGGAGGAGCGAGCAGTACTTC. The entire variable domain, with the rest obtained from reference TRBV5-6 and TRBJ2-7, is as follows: DAGVTQSPTHLIKTRGQQVTLRCSPKSGHDTVSWYQQALGQGPQFIFQYYEEEERQRGNFPDRFSGHQFPNYSSELNVNALLLGDSALYLCASSKTSGRSEQYFGPGTRLTVT.

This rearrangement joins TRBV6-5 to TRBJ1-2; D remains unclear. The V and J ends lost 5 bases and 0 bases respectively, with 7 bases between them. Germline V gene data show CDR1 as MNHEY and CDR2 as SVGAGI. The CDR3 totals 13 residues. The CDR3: CASSQQSNYGYTF. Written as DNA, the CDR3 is TGTGCCAGCAGTCAACAGTCTAACTATGGCTACACCTTC.

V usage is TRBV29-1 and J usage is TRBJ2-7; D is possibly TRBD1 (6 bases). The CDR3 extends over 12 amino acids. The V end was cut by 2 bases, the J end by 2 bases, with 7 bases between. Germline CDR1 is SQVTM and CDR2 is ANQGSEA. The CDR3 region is CSVENRAYEQYF. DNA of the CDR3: TGCAGCGTTGAAAACAGGGCCTACGAGCAGTACTTC.